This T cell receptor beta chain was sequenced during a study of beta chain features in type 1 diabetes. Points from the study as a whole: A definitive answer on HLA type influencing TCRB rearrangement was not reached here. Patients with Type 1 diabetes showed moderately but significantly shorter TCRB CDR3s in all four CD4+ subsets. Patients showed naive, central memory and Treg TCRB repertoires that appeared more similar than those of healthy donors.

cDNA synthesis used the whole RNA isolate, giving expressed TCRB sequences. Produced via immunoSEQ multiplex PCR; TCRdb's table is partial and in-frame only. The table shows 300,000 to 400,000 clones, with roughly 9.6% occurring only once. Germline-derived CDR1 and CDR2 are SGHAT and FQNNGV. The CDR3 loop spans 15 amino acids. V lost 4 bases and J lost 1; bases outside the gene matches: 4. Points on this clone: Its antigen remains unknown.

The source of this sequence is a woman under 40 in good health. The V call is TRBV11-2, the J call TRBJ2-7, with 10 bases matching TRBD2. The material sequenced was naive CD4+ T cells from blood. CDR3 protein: CASSYVAGGSYEQYF. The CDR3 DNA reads TGTGCCAGCAGCTACGTAGCGGGAGGTTCCTACGAGCAGTACTTC.